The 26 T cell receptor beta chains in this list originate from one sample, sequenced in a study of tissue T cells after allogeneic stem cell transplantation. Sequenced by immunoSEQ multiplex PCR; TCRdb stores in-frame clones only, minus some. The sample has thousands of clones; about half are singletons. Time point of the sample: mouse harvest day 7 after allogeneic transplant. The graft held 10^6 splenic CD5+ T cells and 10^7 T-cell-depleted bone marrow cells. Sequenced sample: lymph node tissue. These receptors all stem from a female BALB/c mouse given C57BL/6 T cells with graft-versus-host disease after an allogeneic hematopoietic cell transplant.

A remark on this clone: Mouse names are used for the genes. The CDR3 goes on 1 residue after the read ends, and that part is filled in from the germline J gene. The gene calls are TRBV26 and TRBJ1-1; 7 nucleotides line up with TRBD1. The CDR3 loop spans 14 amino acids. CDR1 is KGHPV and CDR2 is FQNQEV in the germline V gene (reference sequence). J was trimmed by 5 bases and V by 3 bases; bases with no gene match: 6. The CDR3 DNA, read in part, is TGTGCCAGCAGTCTCTTAGGGGGCGCGACAGAAGTCTTC. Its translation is CASSLLGGATEVF. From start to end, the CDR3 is CASSLLGGATEVFF.

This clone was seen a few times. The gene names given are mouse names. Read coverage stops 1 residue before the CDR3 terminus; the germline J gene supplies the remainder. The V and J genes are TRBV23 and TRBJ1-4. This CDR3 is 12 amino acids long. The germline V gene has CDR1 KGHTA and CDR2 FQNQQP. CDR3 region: CSSSRSNERLFF. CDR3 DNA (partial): TGCTCCAGCAGCCGGTCCAACGAAAGATTATTT.

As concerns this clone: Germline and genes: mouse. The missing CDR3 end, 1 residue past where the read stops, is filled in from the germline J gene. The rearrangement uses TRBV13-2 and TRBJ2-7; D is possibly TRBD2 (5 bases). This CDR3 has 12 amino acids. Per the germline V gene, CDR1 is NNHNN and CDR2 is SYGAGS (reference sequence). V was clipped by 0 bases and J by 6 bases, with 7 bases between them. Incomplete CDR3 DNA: TGTGCCAGCGGTGATGCCTGGGTTGAACAGTAC. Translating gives CASGDAWVEQY. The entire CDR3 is CASGDAWVEQYF.

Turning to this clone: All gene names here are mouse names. CDR3 DNA, as far as it was read: TGTGCCAGCAGTGGGACTGGGGGATATGAACAGTAC. Translation gives CASSGTGGYEQY. The CDR3 as a whole reads CASSGTGGYEQYF. The gene calls are TRBV15 and TRBJ2-7, with 11 bases that match TRBD2. The observed sequence ends 1 residue before the CDR3 terminus, with the missing tail filled in from the germline J gene. From germline, CDR1 is SGHND and CDR2 FRSKSL. This CDR3 region has 13 residues. Unmatched junction bases numbered 1, after V lost 5 bases and J lost 4 bases.

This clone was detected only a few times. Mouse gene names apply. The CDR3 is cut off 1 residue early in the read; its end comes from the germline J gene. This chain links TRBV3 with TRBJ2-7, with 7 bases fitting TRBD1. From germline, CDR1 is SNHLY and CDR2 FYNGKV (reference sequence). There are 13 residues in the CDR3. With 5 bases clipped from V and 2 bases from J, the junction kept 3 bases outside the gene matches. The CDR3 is CASSIQGAYEQYF. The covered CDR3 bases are TGTGCCAGCAGCATTCAGGGGGCCTATGAACAGTAC.

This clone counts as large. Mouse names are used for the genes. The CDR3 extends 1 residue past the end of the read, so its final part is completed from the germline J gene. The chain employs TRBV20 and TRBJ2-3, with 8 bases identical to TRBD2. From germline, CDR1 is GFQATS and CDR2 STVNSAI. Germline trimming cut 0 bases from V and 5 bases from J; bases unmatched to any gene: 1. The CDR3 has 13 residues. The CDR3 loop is CGARDWGEETLYF. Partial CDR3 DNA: TGTGGTGCTAGGGACTGGGGGGAAGAAACGCTGTAT.

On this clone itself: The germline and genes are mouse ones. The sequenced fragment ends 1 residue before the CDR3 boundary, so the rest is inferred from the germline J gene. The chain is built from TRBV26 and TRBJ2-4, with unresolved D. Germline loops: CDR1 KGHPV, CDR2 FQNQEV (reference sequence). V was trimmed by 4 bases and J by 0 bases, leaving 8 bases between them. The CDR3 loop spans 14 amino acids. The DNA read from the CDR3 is TGTGCCAGCAGTCGACGGGGTAGTCAAAACACCTTGTAC. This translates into CASSRRGSQNTLY. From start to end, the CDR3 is CASSRRGSQNTLYF.

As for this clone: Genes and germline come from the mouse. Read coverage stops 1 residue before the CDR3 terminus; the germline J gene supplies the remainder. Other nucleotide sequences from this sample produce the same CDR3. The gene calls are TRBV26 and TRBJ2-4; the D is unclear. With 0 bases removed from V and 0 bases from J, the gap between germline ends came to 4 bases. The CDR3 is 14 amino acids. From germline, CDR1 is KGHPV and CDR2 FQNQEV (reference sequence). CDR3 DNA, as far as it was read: TGTGCCAGCAGTCTGTCAACTAGTCAAAACACCTTGTAC. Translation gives CASSLSTSQNTLY. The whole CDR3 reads CASSLSTSQNTLYF.

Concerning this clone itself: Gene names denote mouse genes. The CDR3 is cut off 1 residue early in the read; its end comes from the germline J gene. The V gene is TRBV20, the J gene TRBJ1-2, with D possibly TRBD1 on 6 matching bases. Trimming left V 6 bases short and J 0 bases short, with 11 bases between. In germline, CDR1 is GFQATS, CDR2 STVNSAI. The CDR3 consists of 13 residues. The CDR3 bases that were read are TGTGGTGCCTCACAGGGTGCAAACTCCGACTACACC. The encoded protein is CGASQGANSDYT. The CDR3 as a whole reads CGASQGANSDYTF. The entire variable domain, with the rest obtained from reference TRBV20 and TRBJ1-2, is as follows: GALVYQYPRRTICKSGTSMRMECQAVGFQATSVAWYRQSPQKTFELIALSTVNSAIKYEQNFTQEKFPISHPNLSFSSMTVLNAYLEDRGLYLCGASQGANSDYTFGSGTRLLVI.

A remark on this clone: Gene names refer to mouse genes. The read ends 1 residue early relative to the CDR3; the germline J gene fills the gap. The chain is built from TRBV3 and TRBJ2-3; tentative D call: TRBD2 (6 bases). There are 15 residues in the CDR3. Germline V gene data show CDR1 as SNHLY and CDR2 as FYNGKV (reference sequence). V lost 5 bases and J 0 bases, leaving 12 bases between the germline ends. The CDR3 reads CASSPRLASAETLYF. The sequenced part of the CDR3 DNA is TGTGCCAGCAGCCCGCGACTGGCGAGTGCAGAAACGCTGTAT.

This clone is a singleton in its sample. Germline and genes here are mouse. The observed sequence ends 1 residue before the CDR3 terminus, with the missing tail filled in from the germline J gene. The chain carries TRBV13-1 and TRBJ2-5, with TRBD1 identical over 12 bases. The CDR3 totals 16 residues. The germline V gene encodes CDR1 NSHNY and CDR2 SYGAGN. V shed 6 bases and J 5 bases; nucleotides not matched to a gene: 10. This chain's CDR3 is CASNSGTGGTGDTQYF. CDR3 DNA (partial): TGTGCCAGCAATTCCGGGACAGGGGGCACGGGAGACACCCAGTAC.

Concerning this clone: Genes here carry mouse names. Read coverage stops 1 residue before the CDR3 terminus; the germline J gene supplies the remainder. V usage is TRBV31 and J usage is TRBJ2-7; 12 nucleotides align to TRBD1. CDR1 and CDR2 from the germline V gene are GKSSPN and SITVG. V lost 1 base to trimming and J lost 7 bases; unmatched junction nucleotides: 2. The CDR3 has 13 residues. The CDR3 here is CAWSRDRGREQYF. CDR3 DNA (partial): TGTGCCTGGAGTCGGGACAGGGGGCGGGAACAGTAC. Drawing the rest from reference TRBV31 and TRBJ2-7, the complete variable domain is AQTIHQWPVAEIKAVGSPLSLGCTIKGKSSPNLYWYWQATGGTLQQLFYSITVGQVESVVQLNLSASRPKDDQFILSTEKLLLSHSGFYLCAWSRDRGREQYFGPGTRLTVL.

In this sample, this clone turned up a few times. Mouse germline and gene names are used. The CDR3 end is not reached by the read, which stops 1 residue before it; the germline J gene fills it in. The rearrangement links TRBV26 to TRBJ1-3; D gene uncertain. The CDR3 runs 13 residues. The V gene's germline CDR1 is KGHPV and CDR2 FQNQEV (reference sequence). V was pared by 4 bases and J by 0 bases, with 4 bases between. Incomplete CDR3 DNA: TGTGCCAGCAGTCGATTTTCTGGAAATACGCTCTAT. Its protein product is CASSRFSGNTLY. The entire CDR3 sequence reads CASSRFSGNTLYF. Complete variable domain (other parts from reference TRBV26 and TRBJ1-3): NSKVIQTPRYLVKGQGQKAKMRCIPEKGHPVVFWYQQNKNNEFKFLINFQNQEVLQQIDMTEKRFSAECPSNSPCSLEIQSSEAGDSALYLCASSRFSGNTLYFGEGSRLIVV.

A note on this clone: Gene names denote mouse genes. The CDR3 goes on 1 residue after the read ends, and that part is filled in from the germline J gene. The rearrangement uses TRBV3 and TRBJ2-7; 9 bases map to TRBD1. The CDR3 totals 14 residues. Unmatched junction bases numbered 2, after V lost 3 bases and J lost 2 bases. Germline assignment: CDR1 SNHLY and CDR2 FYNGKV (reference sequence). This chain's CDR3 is CASSLGQGTYEQYF. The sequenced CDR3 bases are TGTGCCAGCAGCTTGGGACAGGGAACCTATGAACAGTAC.

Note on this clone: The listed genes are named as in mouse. The CDR3 DNA, read in part, is TGTGCCAGCAGTATAGAAGGGGAGGGCTCTGGAAATACGCTCTAT. The encoded protein is CASSIEGEGSGNTLY. Given in full, the CDR3 is CASSIEGEGSGNTLYF. The chain combines TRBV19 with TRBJ1-3; TRBD1 is a possible D gene (5 bases). The read gets to within 1 residue of the CDR3 end, and the germline J gene fills in the rest. The V gene's germline CDR1 is FNHDT and CDR2 SITEND (reference sequence). The V end lost 0 bases, the J end lost 1 base, and 11 bases lay between the germline ends. CDR3 length: 16 residues.

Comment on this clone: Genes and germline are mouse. The CDR3 protein is CASSLVTTNSDYTF. The sequenced CDR3 bases are TGTGCCAGCAGCTTAGTGACAACAAACTCCGACTACACC. This chain uses TRBV3 with TRBJ1-2; D unclear. The read gets to within 1 residue of the CDR3 end, and the germline J gene fills in the rest. CDR1 is SNHLY, CDR2 FYNGKV, per germline (reference sequence). V was pared by 1 base and J by 0 bases, with 6 bases between. This CDR3 spans 14 amino acids.

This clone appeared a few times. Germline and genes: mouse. The CDR3 bases that were read are TGTGCCAGCAGTCGAGTGGGGGCTTATGAACAGTAC. Encoded protein: CASSRVGAYEQY. The whole CDR3 reads CASSRVGAYEQYF. The chain couples TRBV26 to TRBJ2-7, with D perhaps matching TRBD1 or TRBD2 (6 bases each). With the read ending 1 residue before the CDR3 end, the germline J gene is used to fill in that end. Trimming pared 4 bases from V and 4 bases from J, leaving 11 bases between. The CDR3 is 13 amino acids. From germline, CDR1 is KGHPV and CDR2 FQNQEV (reference sequence).

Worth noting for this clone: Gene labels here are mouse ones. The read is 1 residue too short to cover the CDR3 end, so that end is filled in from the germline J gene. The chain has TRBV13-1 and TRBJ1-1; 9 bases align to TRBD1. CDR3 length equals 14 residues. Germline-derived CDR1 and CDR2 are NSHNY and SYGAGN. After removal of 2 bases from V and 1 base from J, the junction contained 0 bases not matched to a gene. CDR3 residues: CASSEDRGNTEVFF. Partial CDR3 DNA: TGTGCCAGCAGTGAGGACAGGGGAAACACAGAAGTCTTC.

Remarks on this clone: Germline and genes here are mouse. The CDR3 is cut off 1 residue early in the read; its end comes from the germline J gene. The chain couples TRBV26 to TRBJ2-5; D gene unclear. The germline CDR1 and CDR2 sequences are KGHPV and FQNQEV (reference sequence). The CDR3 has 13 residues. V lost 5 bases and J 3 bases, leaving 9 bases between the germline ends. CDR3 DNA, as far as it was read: TGTGCCAGCAGTTCGAACGGGCAAGACACCCAGTAC. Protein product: CASSSNGQDTQY. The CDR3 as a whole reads CASSSNGQDTQYF. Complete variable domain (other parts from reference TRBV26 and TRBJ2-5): NSKVIQTPRYLVKGQGQKAKMRCIPEKGHPVVFWYQQNKNNEFKFLINFQNQEVLQQIDMTEKRFSAECPSNSPCSLEIQSSEAGDSALYLCASSSNGQDTQYFGPGTRLLVL.

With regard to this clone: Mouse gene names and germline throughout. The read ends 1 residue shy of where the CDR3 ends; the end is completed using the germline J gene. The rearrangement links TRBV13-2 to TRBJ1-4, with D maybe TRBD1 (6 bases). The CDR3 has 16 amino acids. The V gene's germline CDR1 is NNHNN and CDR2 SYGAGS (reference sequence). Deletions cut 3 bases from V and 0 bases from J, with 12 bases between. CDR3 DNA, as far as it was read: TGTGCCAGCGGTGGTCCGGGACAAGTTTCCAACGAAAGATTATTT. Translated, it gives CASGGPGQVSNERLF. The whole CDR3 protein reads CASGGPGQVSNERLFF.

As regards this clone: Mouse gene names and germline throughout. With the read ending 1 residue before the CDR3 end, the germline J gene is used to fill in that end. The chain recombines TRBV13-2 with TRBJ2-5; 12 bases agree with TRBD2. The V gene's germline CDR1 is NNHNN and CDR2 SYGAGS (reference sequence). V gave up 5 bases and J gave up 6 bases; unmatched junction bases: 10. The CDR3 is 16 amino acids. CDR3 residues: CASGAGTGGSPDTQYF. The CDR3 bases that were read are TGTGCCAGCGGGGCCGGGACTGGGGGGTCCCCGGACACCCAGTAC.

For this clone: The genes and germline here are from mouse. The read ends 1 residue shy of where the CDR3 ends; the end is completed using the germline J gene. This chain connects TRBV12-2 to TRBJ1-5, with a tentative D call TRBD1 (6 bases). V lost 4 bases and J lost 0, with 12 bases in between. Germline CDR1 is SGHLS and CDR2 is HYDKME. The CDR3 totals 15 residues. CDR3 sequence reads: CASSPGTNNNQAPLF. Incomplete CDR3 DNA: TGTGCCAGCTCCCCGGGGACAAATAACAACCAGGCTCCGCTT. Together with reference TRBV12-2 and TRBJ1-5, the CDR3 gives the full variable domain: NSGVVQSPRYIIKGKGERSILKCIPISGHLSVAWYQQTQGQELKFFIQHYDKMERDKGNLPSRFSVQQFDDYHSEMNMSALELEDSAVYFCASSPGTNNNQAPLFGEGTRLSVL.

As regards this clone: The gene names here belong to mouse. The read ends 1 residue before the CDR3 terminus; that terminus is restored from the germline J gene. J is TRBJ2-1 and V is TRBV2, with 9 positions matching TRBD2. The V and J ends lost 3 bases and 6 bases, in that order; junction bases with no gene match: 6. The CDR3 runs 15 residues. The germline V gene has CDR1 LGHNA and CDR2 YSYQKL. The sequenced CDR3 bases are TGTGCCAGCAGCCAGGAAACTGGGGGGAGTGCTGAGCAGTTC. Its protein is CASSQETGGSAEQF. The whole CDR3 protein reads CASSQETGGSAEQFF.

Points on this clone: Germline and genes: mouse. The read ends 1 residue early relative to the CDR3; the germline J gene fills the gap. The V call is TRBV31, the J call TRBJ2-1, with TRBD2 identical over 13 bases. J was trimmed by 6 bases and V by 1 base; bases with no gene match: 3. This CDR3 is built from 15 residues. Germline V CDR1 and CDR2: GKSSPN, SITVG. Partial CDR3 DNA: TGTGCCTGGAGTCCTGGGACTGGGGGGGTTGCTGAGCAGTTC. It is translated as CAWSPGTGGVAEQF. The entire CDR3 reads CAWSPGTGGVAEQFF.

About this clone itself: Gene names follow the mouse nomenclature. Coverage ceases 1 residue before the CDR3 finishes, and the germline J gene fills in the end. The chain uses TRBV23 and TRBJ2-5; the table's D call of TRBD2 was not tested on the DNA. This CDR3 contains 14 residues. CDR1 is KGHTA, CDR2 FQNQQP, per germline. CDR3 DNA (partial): TGCTCCAGCAGTCAATGGGGGGCGCGAGACACCCAGTAC. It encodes CSSSQWGARDTQY. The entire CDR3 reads CSSSQWGARDTQYF.

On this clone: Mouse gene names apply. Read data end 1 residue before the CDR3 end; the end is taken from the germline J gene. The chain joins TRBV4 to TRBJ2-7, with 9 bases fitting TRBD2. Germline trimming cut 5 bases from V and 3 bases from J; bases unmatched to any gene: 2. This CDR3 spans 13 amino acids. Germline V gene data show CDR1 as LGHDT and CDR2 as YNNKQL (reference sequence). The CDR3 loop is CASSRDWVYEQYF. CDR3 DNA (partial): TGTGCCAGCAGCCGGGACTGGGTCTATGAACAGTAC.